This T cell receptor beta chain stems from a study of cytomegalovirus exposure and HLA in healthy donors. PCR was performed using 60 Vbeta and 13 Jbeta primers. Source study methods: A follow-up analysis tallied 70 million to 80 million unique TCR beta chains, roughly 11 million shared. Sequenced by immunoSEQ multiplex PCR; TCRdb stores in-frame clones only, minus some. The V and J calls and clone size are taken from that table; D and trimming were inferred from the DNA. The sample holds approximately 180,000 clones; around four fifths are singletons and the top ten take roughly 13%. The CDR3 runs 15 residues. CDR1 and CDR2 (germline): PRHDT, FYEKMQ (reference sequence). The V gene end was trimmed by 4 bases and the J gene end by 7 bases; junction bases not matched to a gene: 11. Findings and limits, study-wide: A missense variant in DCLRE1C was later tied to TCR beta V- and J-gene trimming. Other equally common chains were less clonally expanded than HLA-associated TCR beta chains, a later analysis showed. Later analysis suggested most CMV-associated TCR beta chains were HLA-restricted.

Details on this clone: Its antigen is not known.

This rearrangement joins TRBV13 to TRBJ2-5, with 8 bases identical to TRBD2. Sequencing was performed on PBMCs. This TCR was recovered from a woman in her fifties or sixties in good health and CMV-seropositive. CDR3 loop: CASSSWTSREGTQYF. In DNA, the CDR3 is TGTGCCAGCAGCTCGTGGACTAGCAGGGAAGGGACCCAGTACTTC. Variable domain in full (rest from reference TRBV13 and TRBJ2-5): AAGVIQSPRHLIKEKRETATLKCYPIPRHDTVYWYQQGPGQDPQFLISFYEKMQSDKGSIPDRFSAQQFSDYHSELNMSSLELGDSALYFCASSSWTSREGTQYFGPGTRLLVL.